One and the same sample provided the 20 T cell receptor beta chains below, sequenced in a study of blood T cell repertoires in COVID-19 (dated by TCRdb to about 2020). The library was made by the immunoSEQ multiplex PCR assay. Sourced from immuneACCESS, this table was stored by TCRdb with only in-frame sequences that have V and J called. A share of the clones is absent; for the studies checked, an unresolved V gene accounts for under half, and the remainder has no known explanation. The sample profile shows roughly 160,000 clones; approximately 74% of them were found once. The leading ten clones occupy 2.5% to 3% of the sample. Specimen: peripheral blood. Receptors were obtained from a woman aged 80 or over with acute or convalescent COVID-19.

The V and J genes are TRBV27 and TRBJ1-5, with D perhaps TRBD1 (5 bases). V lost 3 bases to trimming and J lost 6 bases, with 9 bases between them. The CDR3 covers 13 residues. Germline assignment: CDR1 MNHEY and CDR2 SMNVEV (reference sequence). The CDR3 DNA is TGTGCCAGCAGTTTTAGTAGGGGTCAGCCCCAGCATTTT. Protein sequence: CASSFSRGQPQHF.

V is TRBV5-5 and J is TRBJ1-1; TRBD1 is a possible D gene (6 bases). Trimming stripped 4 bases from V and 5 bases from J, with 18 bases between. CDR3 length equals 15 residues. The V gene's germline CDR1 is SGHKS and CDR2 YYEKEE (reference sequence). The CDR3 region has the DNA TGTGCCAGCAGCCTGGTGGGGGGGGCGAGTACTGAAGCTTTCTTT. It translates to CASSLVGGASTEAFF.

The gene calls are TRBV3-1 (or the pseudogene TRBV3-2) and TRBJ1-5, with a tentative D call TRBD1 (5 bases). Trimming removed 4 bases from V and 6 bases from J, with 16 bases in between. Germline lookup yields CDR1 LGHDT and CDR2 YNNKEL (reference sequence). The CDR3 length is 15 residues. The CDR3 loop is CASSPRGQGGQPQHF. CDR3 in DNA: TGTGCCAGCAGCCCCCGTGGGCAGGGAGGTCAGCCCCAGCATTTT.

The J gene is TRBJ2-3, the V gene TRBV28; D gene ambiguous. V was pared by 3 bases and J by 4 bases, with 11 bases between. Germline assignment: CDR1 MDHEN and CDR2 SYDVKM. This CDR3 region has 14 residues. The CDR3 nucleotides read TGTGCCAGCAGTTTCCCTTGGGCGCCAGATACGCAGTATTTT. This codes for CASSFPWAPDTQYF.

The rearrangement uses TRBV5-1 and TRBJ2-3, with 11 positions matching TRBD2. The CDR3 spans 16 residues. CDR1 is SGHRS and CDR2 is YFSETQ in the germline V gene. The V gene end was trimmed by 5 bases and the J gene end by 0 bases; junction bases not matched to a gene: 5. CDR3 amino acids: CASRDGTSGSTDTQYF. CDR3 in DNA: TGCGCCAGCAGAGACGGGACTAGCGGCAGCACAGATACGCAGTATTTT.

This sequence joins TRBV3-1 (or the pseudogene TRBV3-2) and TRBJ1-1; 9 bases line up with TRBD1. The V segment lost 3 bases and the J segment 6 bases; nucleotides outside the gene matches: 2. The germline V gene has CDR1 LGHDT and CDR2 YNNKEL (reference sequence). The CDR3 extends over 13 amino acids. For the CDR3, the DNA is TGTGCCAGCAGCCACGGGACAGGGTCTGAAGCTTTCTTT. Its translation is CASSHGTGSEAFF.

V usage is TRBV6-5 and J usage is TRBJ1-2; D perhaps matches TRBD1 (5 bases). The V end lost 4 bases, the J end lost 3 bases, and 15 bases lay between the germline ends. This CDR3 contains 15 residues. Germline values: CDR1 MNHEY, CDR2 SVGAGI. The CDR3 protein is CASSLLGARDYGYTF. DNA of the CDR3: TGTGCCAGCAGTTTGCTAGGGGCCCGCGACTATGGCTACACCTTC.

The genes are TRBV9 and TRBJ2-3; the match to TRBD2 covers 7 bases. Germline V CDR1 and CDR2: SGDLS, YYNGEE. The CDR3 consists of 14 residues. With V trimmed by 0 bases and J by 6 bases, 4 bases remained unmatched. The CDR3 DNA sequence: TGTGCCAGCAGCGTAGGGACTAGTCCCGATACGCAGTATTTT. Its protein is CASSVGTSPDTQYF.

The chain uses TRBV28 and TRBJ1-2, with D tentatively TRBD1 (5 bases). There are 11 residues in the CDR3. V lost 9 bases and J lost 1, with 6 bases in between. Germline V gene data show CDR1 as MDHEN and CDR2 as SYDVKM. CDR3 DNA sequence: TGTGCCAGTGACAGTAACTATGGCTACACCTTC. It specifies CASDSNYGYTF.

The chain couples TRBV12-3 or TRBV12-4 to TRBJ2-2, with a possible D match to TRBD1 (6 bases). The length of the CDR3 is 13 residues. V gave up 5 bases and J gave up 5 bases, with 9 bases separating them. The DNA of the CDR3 is TGTGCCAGCAGTCCTCAGGGGACCGGGGAGCTGTTTTTT. Protein product: CASSPQGTGELFF.

This clone has just one count. The rearrangement joins TRBV6-5 to TRBJ1-4, with TRBD1 as a possible D gene (5 bases). This CDR3 comprises 12 residues. Trimming shortened V by 8 bases and J by 10 bases, and 14 bases separated the two germline ends. CDR1 and CDR2 from the germline V gene are MNHEY and SVGAGI. The CDR3 nucleotides are TGTGCCAGCGGAAACTGGGGGGTAAAACTGTTTTTT. Its protein product is CASGNWGVKLFF.

CDR3 amino acids: CASSVASGGMIRETQYF. As DNA, the CDR3 is TGTGCCAGCAGCGTAGCTTCTGGCGGGATGATTAGAGAGACCCAGTACTTC. This chain connects TRBV9 to TRBJ2-5, with D possibly matching TRBD2 (6 bases). The germline V gene has CDR1 SGDLS and CDR2 YYNGEE. V was pared by 0 bases and J by 4 bases, with 19 bases between. This CDR3 comprises 17 residues.

V gene TRBV3-1 (or the pseudogene TRBV3-2) combines with J gene TRBJ1-6; D uncertain. The CDR3 extends over 16 amino acids. V dropped 4 bases and J dropped 0 bases, with 10 bases sitting between them. Germline CDR1 is LGHDT and CDR2 is YNNKEL (reference sequence). The CDR3 region has the DNA TGTGCCAGCAGCCCCGGGGTACACTCCTATAATTCACCCCTCCACTTT. Protein product: CASSPGVHSYNSPLHF.

This clone came up many times. The gene calls are TRBV4-2 and TRBJ2-1; 9 bases align to TRBD2. The germline gives CDR1 LGHNA, CDR2 YNFKEQ. V gave up 1 base and J gave up 8 bases; unmatched junction bases: 15. This CDR3 spans 18 amino acids. CDR3 sequence reads: CASSQGSLSLAGFDEQFF. CDR3 nucleotides: TGTGCCAGCAGCCAAGGATCGCTAAGCCTAGCGGGATTTGATGAGCAGTTCTTC.

The genes are TRBV7-9 and TRBJ1-4, with D possibly being TRBD1 (6 bases). The CDR3 is 15 residues long. The V and J ends lost 3 bases and 0 bases respectively, with 8 bases between them. Per germline, CDR1 SEHNR and CDR2 FQNEAQ (reference sequence). CDR3 in amino acids: CASSFDRTTNEKLFF. The CDR3 region has the DNA TGTGCCAGCAGCTTTGACAGGACAACTAATGAAAAACTGTTTTTT.

The chain recombines TRBV24-1 with TRBJ2-3, with 8 nucleotides matching TRBD2. J was trimmed by 1 base and V by 3 bases; bases with no gene match: 5. The CDR3 consists of 16 residues. The V gene's germline CDR1 is KGHDR and CDR2 SFDVKD. CDR3 residues: CATSDSGSWGTDTQYF. Written as DNA, the CDR3 is TGTGCCACCAGTGATAGCGGGAGTTGGGGCACAGATACGCAGTATTTT.

In its sample, this clone was seen a few times. The chain is built from TRBV18 and TRBJ1-6; 7 bases map to TRBD1. The CDR3 runs to 14 residues. The V segment lost 3 bases and the J segment 10 bases; nucleotides outside the gene matches: 6. Germline CDR1 is KGHSH and CDR2 is LQKENI. This CDR3 reads CASSPGTVSSPLHF. The DNA for the CDR3 is TGTGCCAGCTCACCTGGGACAGTTTCCTCACCCCTCCACTTT.

The chain carries TRBV6-2 or TRBV6-3 and TRBJ1-4, with 8 bases aligning to TRBD1. Unmatched junction bases numbered 9, after V lost 5 bases and J lost 7 bases. The CDR3 runs to 15 residues. The germline gives CDR1 MNHEY, CDR2 SVGEGT. CDR3 coding DNA: TGTGCCAGCAGTGAGACTACAGGGGGGACTGAAAAACTGTTTTTT. This translates into CASSETTGGTEKLFF.

The chain links TRBV10-2 to TRBJ2-3, with D possibly matching TRBD1 (5 bases). Germline V gene sequence: CDR1 WSHSY, CDR2 SAAADI. The ends were cut back, 6 bases at V and 2 bases at J, with 6 bases in the middle. This CDR3 spans 12 amino acids. DNA for the CDR3: TGCGCCAGCAGACAGGACACAGATACGCAGTATTTT. This gives the protein CASRQDTDTQYF.

The V gene is TRBV19, the J gene TRBJ2-7, with D perhaps matching TRBD2 (6 bases). Germline V gene lookup returns CDR1 LNHDA and CDR2 SQIVND (reference sequence). The CDR3 totals 16 residues. The V end lost 4 bases, the J end lost 1 base, and 17 bases lay between the germline ends. The CDR3 DNA reads TGTGCCAGTAGTAAACTCCCAGGCGCGGGGTCCTACGAGCAGTACTTC. Encoded protein: CASSKLPGAGSYEQYF.